This TCR beta chain was captured by sequencing in a study of blood T cells in healthy people across ages. Overall study findings and caveats: A strong correlation was found between TCR beta diversity and the percentage of naive T cells.

This clonotype appeared a few times. The antigen remains unidentified. Peripheral blood from each donor was collected in a volume of 9.5 to 10 milliliters. The germline CDR1 and CDR2 sequences are DFQATT and SNEGSKA (reference sequence). The CDR3 is made up of 11 amino acids. The ends were cut back, 2 bases at V and 8 bases at J, with 6 bases in the middle. With a J-beta primer mix and a sample-barcoded 5' primer, a second PCR ran about 7 to 12 cycles. All cDNA molecules were each tagged by a template-switch adaptor with 12 random nucleotides. TCRdb reprocessed the 5' RACE reads with MiXCR, giving one entry per CDR3 protein. Of some 1.5 million distinct CDR3 sequences in the sample, roughly 43% are singletons; the top ten hold about 3.8%.

Specimen: blood. The chain recombines TRBV20-1 with TRBJ1-4, with unresolved D. This clonotype was sampled from a woman aged 18-30 years in good health. CDR3 sequence: CSARFYEKLFF. CDR3 DNA sequence: TGCAGTGCTAGATTTTACGAAAAACTGTTTTTT.